At least ten counts were recorded for the clone carrying this T cell receptor beta chain. Its antigen is unidentified. These data belong to a study of T cells in Graves' hyperthyroidism and ophthalmopathy. Germline CDR1 is MDHEN and CDR2 is SYDVKM. This CDR3 comprises 11 residues. Deletions cut 6 bases from V and 3 bases from J, with 5 bases between. Study-wide results and caveats: A 13 V-J signature model discriminated ophthalmopathy versus stable hyperthyroidism.

Template material for amplifying TCR beta CDR3 regions consisted of RNA transcripts. RT-PCR in the first round (using the HTBI primer set) targeted the TCR CDR3. Using its own MiXCR run on the multiplex PCR reads, TCRdb lists one record per CDR3 protein. The table lists under 400,000 distinct CDR3 sequences, about 18% of them singletons. Graves' hyperthyroidism was deemed stable absent ophthalmopathy progression within 18 months. Each 10 ml fresh peripheral blood draw supplied the PBMCs. The sequence was collected from a woman in her fifties or sixties with Graves' hyperthyroidism. The chain employs TRBV28 and TRBJ1-1; a weak D match, TRBD1 (5 bases). The sample comprised blood. CDR3 DNA: TGTGCCAGCAGACAGGACACTGAAGCTTTCTTT. Translating it yields CASRQDTEAFF.